These 9 T cell receptor beta chains were sequenced from one sample in a study of blood T cells in healthy people across ages. A second PCR, run for about 6 to 11 cycles, used a sample-barcoded 5' primer plus a J-beta primer mix. TCRdb re-called the 5' RACE reads through MiXCR, storing one row per CDR3 protein. This sample has approximately 800,000 distinct CDR3 sequences; more than 35% occur once, and the top ten carry approximately 18%. The source material was blood. The receptors derive from an elderly man in good health.

The V and J genes are TRBV20-1 and TRBJ2-7, with 9 bases lining up with TRBD2. In germline, CDR1 is DFQATT, CDR2 SNEGSKA (reference sequence). The CDR3 is made up of 13 amino acids. Trimming removed 4 bases from V and 5 bases from J; junction bases left unmatched: 6. The CDR3 DNA reads TGCAGTGCTACGGGACTAGCCTCTGACGAGCAGTACTTC. Translating it yields CSATGLASDEQYF.

This clonotype was detected a few times. V gene TRBV24-1 combines with J gene TRBJ2-3; no firm D call. Trimming removed 5 bases at V and 2 bases at J, with 7 bases between. CDR3 length: 13 residues. Germline V CDR1 and CDR2: KGHDR, SFDVKD. The CDR3 loop reads CATSGGATDTQYF. CDR3 nucleotides: TGTGCCACCAGTGGAGGTGCCACAGATACGCAGTATTTT.

The chain has TRBV7-3 and TRBJ1-1, with 10 bases matching TRBD1. CDR1 is SGHTA, CDR2 FQGTGA, per germline. The CDR3 loop spans 18 amino acids. With 4 bases clipped from V and 6 bases from J, the junction kept 17 bases outside the gene matches. The CDR3 DNA reads TGTGCCAGCAGCTCCACACCTCGGACAGGGGGGGGGTTCGCTGAAGCTTTCTTT. This sequence encodes CASSSTPRTGGGFAEAFF.

The chain is built from TRBV7-2 and TRBJ1-5, with D possibly TRBD1 on 6 matching bases. V gave up 5 bases and J gave up 1 base, with 15 bases separating them. The CDR3 has 16 residues. CDR1 is SGHTA and CDR2 is FQGNSA in the germline V gene. The CDR3 DNA follows: TGTGCCAGCAGCCCAACTGGAACAGGGAGCAATCAGCCCCAGCATTTT. The encoded protein is CASSPTGTGSNQPQHF.

This sequence joins TRBV2 and TRBJ2-1; no clear D. This CDR3 comprises 14 residues. Germline values: CDR1 SNHLY, CDR2 FYNNEI. Trimming took 6 bases from V and 6 from J, leaving 15 bases between them. The CDR3 region is CASRWSRPLNEQFF. The CDR3 nucleotides are TGTGCCAGCAGATGGTCCAGACCCCTCAATGAGCAGTTCTTC.

The chain links TRBV6-1 to TRBJ2-4, with a weak D call TRBD1 (5 bases). The end of the DNA fits TRBJ2-7 better, so the J call may be wrong. Germline V gene data show CDR1 as MNHNS and CDR2 as SASEGT. The CDR3 has 16 residues. CDR3 DNA: TGTGCCAGCAGTGAAATCCCAGGGAACCCGCCTTACGAGCAGTACTTC. Encoded protein: CASSEIPGNPPYEQYF.

About this clonotype itself: A much bigger clone sits one base away, suggesting this may be a read error. The chain's CDR3 is CASTREGNEQYF. The CDR3 nucleotides are TGTGCCAGCACACGGGAGGGAAATGAGCAGTACTTC. The V call is TRBV12-3 or TRBV12-4, the J call TRBJ2-7; 8 bases map to TRBD2. V lost 7 bases, J lost 7 bases, and 6 bases stayed unmatched. CDR3 length: 12 amino acids.

This clonotype has just a few counts. The chain combines TRBV28 with TRBJ2-1; D might be TRBD2 (6 bases). V was clipped by 6 bases and J by 5 bases, with 17 bases between them. The CDR3 extends over 15 amino acids. The germline V gene encodes CDR1 MDHEN and CDR2 SYDVKM. The CDR3 loop reads CASRLFAGTNNEQFF. The CDR3, as DNA: TGTGCCAGCAGGCTCTTTGCGGGGACGAACAATGAGCAGTTCTTC.

This clonotype showed up just a few times. The CDR3 nucleotides read TGCAGTGCTCTAGTACACCTCAAGGGTGAAAAACTGTTTTTT. Translating it yields CSALVHLKGEKLFF. The J gene is TRBJ1-4, the V gene TRBV20-1, with unresolved D. V was pared by 5 bases and J by 7 bases, with 17 bases between. There are 14 residues in the CDR3. The germline gives CDR1 DFQATT, CDR2 SNEGSKA (reference sequence).